This T cell receptor (beta chain) originates from a study of blood T cell repertoires in COVID-19. Study in general: Collection of acute and convalescent COVID-19 samples took place in the United States, Italy and Spain. PBMCs, B-cell-depleted T cells, or T cells were the source of the cDNA or gDNA that made up the material.

How the authors handled the data: Cell counts per sample came from amplifying reference gene primers. Data came from immunoSEQ multiplex PCR; TCRdb stores just in-frame clones and leaves some out. Clone size and V and J calls were adopted from that table, with D and trimming inferred from the DNA. The table has 250,000 to 350,000 clones, around 81% seen once; the top ten hold 15% to 18%. Germline CDR1 is SGHTA and CDR2 is FQGNSA. CDR3 size: 16 residues. V lost 0 bases, J lost 7 bases, and 5 bases stayed unmatched. This clonotype was sampled from a person aged 70 to 80 with COVID-19, enrolled during active disease. The V and J genes are TRBV7-2 and TRBJ1-6; TRBD1 matches 8 bases. Sequenced input: peripheral blood. CDR3 region: CASSLAQGANNSPLHF. In DNA form, the CDR3 reads TGTGCCAGCAGCTTAGCCCAGGGGGCAAACAATTCACCCCTCCACTTT.